A selection of T cell receptor beta chains follows, all from one sample in a study of T cells and Merkel cell carcinoma outcomes. The repertoire was sequenced with immunoSEQ multiplex PCR; TCRdb's copy has only in-frame clones and lacks some. The table has about 19,000 clones, approximately 80% seen once. Sample: tumor tissue from Merkel cell carcinoma. All receptors come from a human donor with Merkel cell carcinoma. The CDR3 runs from the conserved cysteine through the conserved F or W. The D gene is left open where the match is weak. Expanded clones are given a class, and other clones once, few, many or no size at all.

>TRBV11-2|TRBJ2-3|NA|NA
TGTGCCAGCAGCTCTTCCGTTGGAACAGATACGCAGTATTTT
CASSSSVGTDTQYF
>TRBV9|TRBJ1-4|NA|NA
TGTGCCAGCAGCGTACAACCGGGCGATGAAAAACTGTTTTTT
CASSVQPGDEKLFF
>TRBV15|TRBJ1-1|NA|NA
TGTGCCACCAGCTCTAGGCTAGGCAGCCCGAACACTGAAGCTTTCTTT
CATSSRLGSPNTEAFF
>TRBV19|TRBJ1-6|NA|NA
TGTGCCAGTAGTAGTGGACAGTATAATTCACCCCTCCACTTT
CASSSGQYNSPLHF
>TRBV9|TRBJ2-1|few|TRBD1
TGTGCCAGCAGCTCCCGGGACAGGGGAAATGAGCAGTTCTTC
CASSSRDRGNEQFF
>TRBV11-3|TRBJ2-2|few|NA
TGTGCCAGCAGCCCCCACCCTGCTAACACCGGGGAGCTGTTTTTT
CASSPHPANTGELFF
>TRBV30|TRBJ1-2|NA|NA
TGTGCCTGGAGTCAACCAAGCGACCCCTATGGCTACACCTTC
CAWSQPSDPYGYTF
>TRBV11-2|TRBJ1-1|NA|NA
TGTGCCAGCAGCTTAACGACAGTGAACACTGAAGCTTTCTTT
CASSLTTVNTEAFF
>TRBV4-1|TRBJ1-4|NA|TRBD1
TGCGCCAGCAGCCGATATGCAGGGGGCTCGGGTGAAAAACTGTTTTTT
CASSRYAGGSGEKLFF
>TRBV18|TRBJ1-2|NA|NA
TGTGCCAGCTCACGGTGGTCAGGGCAAACCTATGGCTACACCTTC
CASSRWSGQTYGYTF
>TRBV2|TRBJ1-4|NA|NA
TGTGCCAGCAGTGCCAACACAGAGGTGGTTGAAAAACTGTTTTTT
CASSANTEVVEKLFF
>TRBV18|TRBJ1-1|NA|TRBD1
TGTGCCAGCTCACCGTCCCCGGGACAGACGGCTTTCTTT
CASSPSPGQTAFF
>TRBV19|TRBJ1-4|NA|NA
TGTGCCAGTAGTAGCAGGAGTCTGACGGCTAATGAAAAACTGTTTTTT
CASSSRSLTANEKLFF
>TRBV19|TRBJ2-1|NA|TRBD1
TGTGCCAGTAGTCTGACAGGGGGCGATGAGCAGTTCTTC
CASSLTGGDEQFF
>TRBV14|TRBJ2-2|NA|NA
TGTGCCAGCAGCCAGTTCACCGACGGGGAGCTGTTTTTT
CASSQFTDGELFF
>TRBV28|TRBJ1-1|once|TRBD1
TGTGCCAGCACGACAGGGCTTAACACTGAAGCTTTCTTT
CASTTGLNTEAFF
>TRBV7-3|TRBJ2-5|NA|NA
TGTGCCAGCAGCTTATACGCGGGAGAGACCCAGTACTTC
CASSLYAGETQYF
>TRBV18|TRBJ1-1|NA|NA
TGTGCCAGCTCACCAAATTGGGACACTAAAGCTTTCTTT
CASSPNWDTKAFF
>TRBV7-9|TRBJ1-3|NA|TRBD1
TGTGCCAGCAGCACACTCTCCACAGGGGGCCGCTCTGGAAACACCATATATTTT
CASSTLSTGGRSGNTIYF
>TRBV5-5|TRBJ1-2|NA|NA
TGTGCCAGCAGCTTGCCAGGTGGCTACACCTTC
CASSLPGGYTF
>TRBV28|TRBJ1-2|NA|NA
TGTGCCAGCAGGACCCTCTATGGCTACACCTTC
CASRTLYGYTF
>TRBV7-7|TRBJ2-3|NA|NA
TGTGCTAGCAGCTTAGGGCTTCATTCAGATACGCAGTATTTT
CASSLGLHSDTQYF
>TRBV27|TRBJ2-2|NA|NA
TGTGCCAGCAGTTGGTCGGCCGGGGAGCTGTTTTTT
CASSWSAGELFF
>TRBV11-1|TRBJ2-5|NA|NA
TGTGCCAGCAGCTTTGAAGAGACCCAGTACTTC
CASSFEETQYF
>TRBV27|TRBJ2-3|few|NA
TGTGCCGTGCGGCCTATTGGGGATACGCAGTATTTT
CAVRPIGDTQYF
>TRBV7-9|TRBJ2-2|once|TRBD1
TGTGCCAGCAGCTTTGCCAACCGGGACAGGGGTTACACCGGGGAGCTGTTTTTT
CASSFANRDRGYTGELFF
>TRBV7-7|TRBJ2-5|NA|NA
TGTGCTAGCAGCTTAGGTGGACCAAACGGGGCCCAGTACTTC
CASSLGGPNGAQYF
>TRBV18|TRBJ1-2|NA|TRBD1
TGTGCCAGCTCACCACTACAGGGGGCGCAGGGCTACACCTTC
CASSPLQGAQGYTF
>TRBV12-5|TRBJ1-2|NA|NA
TGTGCTAGTGGGTCCGGGACAACTTTCTATGGCTACACCTTC
CASGSGTTFYGYTF
>TRBV7-8|TRBJ2-7|NA|NA
TGTGCCAGCAGCTTACACCAGGGGCCCTCTTACGAGCAGTACTTC
CASSLHQGPSYEQYF
>TRBV15|TRBJ2-7|NA|NA
TGTGCCACCAGCAGAGACCCCCCCTTTGGCAGGGGTCTATTTTACGAGCAGTACTTC
CATSRDPPFGRGLFYEQYF
>TRBV5-1|TRBJ2-5|once|TRBD1
TGCGCCAGCAGCTTGGCCCTAGAGACAGGGGCCCAGTACTTC
CASSLALETGAQYF
>TRBV18|TRBJ2-1|once|TRBD2
TGTGCCAGCTCACCCGGACTAGCCCTTCGCTCCTACAATGAGCAGTTCTTC
CASSPGLALRSYNEQFF
>TRBV7-9|TRBJ1-5|NA|NA
TGTGCCAGCAGCTTAGGGAGGGGAGGGAATCAGCCCCAGCATTTT
CASSLGRGGNQPQHF
>TRBV7-9|TRBJ1-5|NA|TRBD1
TGTGCCAGCAGCCGGGACAGTAGCAATCAGCCCCAGCATTTT
CASSRDSSNQPQHF
>TRBV11-3|TRBJ1-1|NA|NA
TGTGCCAGCAGGGACTCTGTACGGGCTTCCAACACTGAAGCTTTCTTT
CASRDSVRASNTEAFF
>TRBV19|TRBJ2-3|NA|NA
TGTGCCAGCAGACTCAGGGTGGGAATCACAGATACGCAGTATTTT
CASRLRVGITDTQYF
>TRBV5-1|TRBJ2-7|NA|TRBD1
TGCGCCAGCAGCTTGTTGGGACAGGCCTTCAGGGGATACGAGCAGTACTTC
CASSLLGQAFRGYEQYF
>TRBV27|TRBJ2-5|NA|NA
TGTGCCAGCAGTTTTTCAACTAGCTTCGTGGAGACCCAGTACTTC
CASSFSTSFVETQYF
>TRBV5-1|TRBJ1-3|NA|NA
TGCGCCAGCAGCTTGACCTTTAGCTCTGGAAACACCATATATTTT
CASSLTFSSGNTIYF
>TRBV2|TRBJ1-1|NA|NA
TGTGCCAGCAGTGAACTGGGCAGTGAAGCTTTCTTT
CASSELGSEAFF
>TRBV28|TRBJ2-7|NA|NA
TGTGCCAGCAGTTTGAGCATCGGGCGCGAGCAGTACTTC
CASSLSIGREQYF
>TRBV5-4|TRBJ2-5|few|NA
TGTGCCAGCAGCTCCGACGAGGTTGGGGGGACCCAGTACTTC
CASSSDEVGGTQYF
>TRBV6-1|TRBJ1-6|NA|NA
TGTGCCAGCAGTGGCGGAAGCAATAATTCACCCCTCCACTTT
CASSGGSNNSPLHF
>TRBV5-1|TRBJ1-1|NA|NA
TGCGCCAGCAGCTTGTACAGGGAGTCGACTGAAGCTTTCTTT
CASSLYRESTEAFF
>TRBV5-6|TRBJ1-6|NA|NA
TGTGCCAGCAGCTTAAATTCCCTCTCCTATAATTCACCCCTCCACTTT
CASSLNSLSYNSPLHF
>TRBV18|TRBJ2-1|NA|TRBD2
TGTGCCAGCTCACCACCTCCACTAGCGGGAGTAAATGAGCAGTTCTTC
CASSPPPLAGVNEQFF
>TRBV7-9|TRBJ2-1|NA|NA
TGTGCCAGCAGCTTAGCGCTTGGGGGACCCAATGAGCAGTTCTTC
CASSLALGGPNEQFF
>TRBV11-2|TRBJ1-1|NA|NA
TGTGCCAGCAGCTTATGGCCAGGGATCACTGAAGCTTTCTTT
CASSLWPGITEAFF